This TCR beta chain was retrieved from a study of T cell responses to AZD1222 COVID-19 vaccine. About the study: Researchers grouped second doses given at about 4 or about 12 weeks into one pool. Study-wide points: Reportedly, nearly half the spike-specific TCRs target unmutated variant regions. Clonal diversity was possibly underestimated, and the donors were mostly white British, with more females. Compared with day 0, the breadth and depth of the Spike-specific TCR repertoire rose significantly after two doses of AZD1222.

With regard to this clone: Its matching antigen is unknown.

V lost 4 bases and J 1 base, leaving 14 bases between the germline ends. This CDR3 contains 15 residues. Germline V gives CDR1 SGHRS, CDR2 YFSETQ. Sequencing used immunoSEQ multiplex PCR; TCRdb keeps in-frame clones, though not all of them. The table includes roughly 130,000 clones, approximately 86% detected once. This chain connects TRBV5-1 to TRBJ1-1; D uncertain. The sequences come from peripheral blood, collected on day 0 of AZD1222 vaccination. The TCR was taken from an adult in good health. CDR3 nucleotides: TGCGCCAGCAGCCCAATGGGATCGGGGAACACTGAAGCTTTCTTT. Amino acid sequence: CASSPMGSGNTEAFF.